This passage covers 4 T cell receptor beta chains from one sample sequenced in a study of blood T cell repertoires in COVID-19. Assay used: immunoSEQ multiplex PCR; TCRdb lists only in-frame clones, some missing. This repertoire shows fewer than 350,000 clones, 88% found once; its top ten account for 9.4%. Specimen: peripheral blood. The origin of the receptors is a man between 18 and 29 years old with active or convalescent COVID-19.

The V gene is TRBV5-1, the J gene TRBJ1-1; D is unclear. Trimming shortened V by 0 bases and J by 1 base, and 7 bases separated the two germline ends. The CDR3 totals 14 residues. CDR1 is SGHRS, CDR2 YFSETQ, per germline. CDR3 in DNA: TGCGCCAGCAGCTTGGGATCCGGGAACACTGAAGCTTTCTTT. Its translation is CASSLGSGNTEAFF.

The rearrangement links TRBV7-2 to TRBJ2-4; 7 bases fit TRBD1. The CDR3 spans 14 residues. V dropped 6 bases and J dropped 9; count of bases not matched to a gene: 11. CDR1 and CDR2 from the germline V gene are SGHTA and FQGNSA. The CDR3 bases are TGTGCCAGCAGGCTCGGACAGGCCCTGGGCATTCAGTACTTC. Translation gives CASRLGQALGIQYF.

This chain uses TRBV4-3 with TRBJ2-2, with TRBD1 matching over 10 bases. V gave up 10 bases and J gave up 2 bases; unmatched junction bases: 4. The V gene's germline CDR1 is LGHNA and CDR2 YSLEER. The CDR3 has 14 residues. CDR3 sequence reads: CATRQGANTGELFF. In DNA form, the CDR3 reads TGCGCCACCAGACAGGGGGCAAACACCGGGGAGCTGTTTTTT.

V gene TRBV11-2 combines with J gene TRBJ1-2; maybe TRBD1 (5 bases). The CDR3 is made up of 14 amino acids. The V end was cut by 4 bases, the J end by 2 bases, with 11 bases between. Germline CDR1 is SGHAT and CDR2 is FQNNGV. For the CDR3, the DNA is TGTGCCAGCAGCTCCGGGACTTCCAACTATGGCTACACCTTC. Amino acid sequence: CASSSGTSNYGYTF.